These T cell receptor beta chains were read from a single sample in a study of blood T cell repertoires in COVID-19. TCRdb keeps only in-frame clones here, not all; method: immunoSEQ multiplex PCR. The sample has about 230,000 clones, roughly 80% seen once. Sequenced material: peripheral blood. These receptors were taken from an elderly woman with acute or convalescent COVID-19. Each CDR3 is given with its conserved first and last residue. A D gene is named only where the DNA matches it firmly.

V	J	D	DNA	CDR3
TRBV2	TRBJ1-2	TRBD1	TGTGCCAGCAGTGAAGCCGGGACAGGGACGATAGGCTACACCTTC	CASSEAGTGTIGYTF
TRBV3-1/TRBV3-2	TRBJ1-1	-	TGTGCCAGCAGCCAAGACCCTCCGGGGGGCACTGAAGCTTTCTTT	CASSQDPPGGTEAFF
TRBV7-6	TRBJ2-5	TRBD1	TGTGCCAGCAGCGCCTCGACAGGGCAGGTTGGGGAGACCCAGTACTTC	CASSASTGQVGETQYF
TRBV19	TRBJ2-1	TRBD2	TGTGCCAGTAGTATGCAACGACAAGGGACTAGCCGTTTCTACAATGAGCAGTTCTTC	CASSMQRQGTSRFYNEQFF
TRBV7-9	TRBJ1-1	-	TGTGCCAGCAGCAGCTACACTGAAGCTTTCTTT	CASSSYTEAFF
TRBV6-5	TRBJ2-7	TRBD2	TGTGCCAGCAGTCCCGGGACTAGCAGCTCCTACGAGCAGTACTTC	CASSPGTSSSYEQYF
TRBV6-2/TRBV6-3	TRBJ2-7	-	TGTGCCAGCAGTTACTTGACAGGGGGACCCGGGACTAGCTCCTACGAGCAGTACTTC	CASSYLTGGPGTSSYEQYF
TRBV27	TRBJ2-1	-	TGTGCCAGCAACCGCTCCCGCGCAAAGCAGTTCTTC	CASNRSRAKQFF
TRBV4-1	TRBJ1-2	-	TGCGCCAGCAGCCAAGACAGTACTAACTATGGCTACACCTTC	CASSQDSTNYGYTF
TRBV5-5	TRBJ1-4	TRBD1	TGTGCCAGCAGCTTCCCCTTGAGGACAGGCCAACGAGCAACTAATGAAAAACTGTTTTTT	CASSFPLRTGQRATNEKLFF
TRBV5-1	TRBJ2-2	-	TGCGCCAGCAGCTTGGAACTACAGGTTACCGGGGAGCTGTTTTTT	CASSLELQVTGELFF